Below, one TCR beta chain is given with its context. These data belong to a study of blood T cell repertoires in COVID-19. Across the whole study: Italy, Spain and the United States were the sources of the convalescent and acute COVID-19 samples. PBMCs, B-cell-depleted T cells, or T cells provided the cDNA or gDNA that made up the material.

This table comes from immunoSEQ multiplex PCR, and its TCRdb copy is limited to in-frame clones, with some not included. This repertoire shows some 30,000 clones, about 91% found once; its top ten account for 25% to 35%. V shed 7 bases and J 8 bases; nucleotides not matched to a gene: 9. The CDR3 runs to 14 residues. Input material: peripheral blood. The rearrangement joins TRBV23-1 to TRBJ1-2; 11 bases align to TRBD1. TRBV23-1 is sorted into the ORF group, with uncertain function. This TCR was sampled from a man of 80 years or more with acute or convalescent COVID-19. As DNA, the CDR3 is TGCGCCAGCACCTCGGGACAGGGGGTGAGCGGCTACACCTTC. It specifies CASTSGQGVSGYTF.